This T cell receptor beta chain comes out of a study of early T cells in non-severe SARS-CoV-2 infection. Study details: It was bulk RNA from unsorted whole blood that was sequenced, and the chains were unpaired. Overall study results and limits: Matching results from VDJdb favored anti-spike CD8 responses, leaving private and CD4 specificities undetected.

The protocol attached unique molecular identifiers to individual cDNA molecules. TCRdb reprocessed the 5' RACE reads with MiXCR, giving one entry per CDR3 protein. This table holds around 57,000 distinct CDR3 sequences, roughly 6.2% found once. This clonotype was picked up many times. Its specificity is unknown. A read error may account for a junction end that differs from germline. There are 14 residues in the CDR3. Germline V CDR1 and CDR2: KGHDR, SFDVKD. The rearrangement links TRBV24-1 to TRBJ2-5; 8 nucleotides line up with TRBD1. The receptor comes from an adult who was a healthcare worker with PCR-confirmed SARS-CoV-2 infection or an uninfected control (not recorded which). Sequenced sample: whole blood. CDR3 residues: CAISSGGAGETQYF. As DNA, the CDR3 is TGTGCCATCAGTTCAGGGGGCGCGGGGGAGACCCAGTACTTC.